The entry that follows covers one TCR beta chain sequence. Antigen: not known. This entry comes from a study of CD8+ T cells in alopecia areata. About the study: A 6-month period off drug followed tofacitinib, which lasted 6 to 18 months. Findings of the study overall: Higher clonality and more expanded CD8+ clones appeared in lesional than normal scalp.

Lesional scalp punch biopsies and peripheral blood came from alopecia areata patients. Sequencing templates came from extracted RNA that was reverse transcribed into cDNA. Sequencing used immunoSEQ multiplex PCR; TCRdb keeps in-frame clones, though not all of them. The table lists around 160,000 clones, around 86% of them singletons. This TCR derives from a human donor with alopecia areata. This specimen consisted of CD8+ T cells sorted from blood, obtained at week 0.

In DNA form, the CDR3 reads TGTGCCAGCAGTCAGTCGGGGGGCAATCAGCCCCAGCATTTT. Amino acid sequence: CASSQSGGNQPQHF. The genes are TRBV6-5 and TRBJ1-5, with TRBD1 as a possible D gene (5 bases). The CDR3 consists of 14 residues. V gave up 5 bases and J gave up 2 bases, with 10 bases separating them. CDR1 and CDR2 from the germline V gene are MNHEY and SVGAGI.